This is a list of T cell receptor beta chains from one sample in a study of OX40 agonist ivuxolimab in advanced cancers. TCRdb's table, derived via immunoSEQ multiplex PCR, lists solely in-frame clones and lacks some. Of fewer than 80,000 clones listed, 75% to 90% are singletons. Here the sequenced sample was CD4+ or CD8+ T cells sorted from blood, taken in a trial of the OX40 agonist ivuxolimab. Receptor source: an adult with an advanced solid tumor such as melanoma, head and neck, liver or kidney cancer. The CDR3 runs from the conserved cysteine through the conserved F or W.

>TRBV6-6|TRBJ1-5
CASSYRQGFNQPQHF
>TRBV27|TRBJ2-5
CASSFGPGLGETQYF
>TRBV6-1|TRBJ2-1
CASGRTSGGLDEQFF
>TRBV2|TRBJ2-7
CASTQQGAFYEQYF
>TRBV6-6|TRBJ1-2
CASSYTVGTDYGYTF
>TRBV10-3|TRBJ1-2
CAISGSQAYGYTF
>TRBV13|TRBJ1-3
CASSLFRGTGNTIYF
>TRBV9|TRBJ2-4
CASSVGGDTRNIQYF
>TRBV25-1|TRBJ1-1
CASTPPTNTEAFF
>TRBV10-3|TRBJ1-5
CATGQDRDQPQHF
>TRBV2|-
CASKSLYEQYF
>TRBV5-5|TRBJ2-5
CASSPDWRETQYF
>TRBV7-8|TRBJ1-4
CASSYGRGEKLFF
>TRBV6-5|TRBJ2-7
CASSRQGPSYEQYF
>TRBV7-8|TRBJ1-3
CASSPRFGDSGNTIYF
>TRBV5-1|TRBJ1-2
CASSLGVLGRAGYTF
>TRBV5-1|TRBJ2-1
CASTQGNPYNEQFF
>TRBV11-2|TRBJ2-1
CASSFIPQREQQFF
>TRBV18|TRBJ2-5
CASSPKGQETQYF
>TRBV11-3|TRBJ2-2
CASSLAGLTGELFF
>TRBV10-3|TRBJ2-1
CAISGREYNEQFF
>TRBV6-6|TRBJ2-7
CASSPGDYEQYF
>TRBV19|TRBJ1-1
CASSDPGKNTEAFF
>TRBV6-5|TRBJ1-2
CASSTGNGYTF
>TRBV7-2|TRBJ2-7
CASSLRRGPYEQYF
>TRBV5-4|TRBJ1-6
CASSLNTDYNSPLHF
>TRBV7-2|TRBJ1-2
CASSLLGNYGYTF
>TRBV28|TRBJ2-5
CAARGGSGETQYF
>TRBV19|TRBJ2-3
CATSPFQSTDTQYF
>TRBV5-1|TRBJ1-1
CASSLSTGGTEAFF
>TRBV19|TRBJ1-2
CASSIIWDNYGYTF
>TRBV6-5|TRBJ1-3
CASSYTVSGNTIYF
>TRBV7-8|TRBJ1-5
CASSLESGGAGQPQHF
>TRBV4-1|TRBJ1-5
CASSPRTGFSNQPQHF
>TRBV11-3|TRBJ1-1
CASSLGGFPEAFF
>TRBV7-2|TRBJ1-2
CASSPQTGALANYGYTF
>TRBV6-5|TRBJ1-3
CASRPGHNSGNTIYF
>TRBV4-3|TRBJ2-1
CASRRSPGYNEQFF
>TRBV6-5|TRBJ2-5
CASSWGPRGETQYF
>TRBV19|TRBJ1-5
CASKSGTGVNQPQHF
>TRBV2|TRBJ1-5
CATRGRTNQPQHF
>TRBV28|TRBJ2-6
CASSPGQGYGANVLTF
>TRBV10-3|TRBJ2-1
CAISTGLAGGNNEQFF
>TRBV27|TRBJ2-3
CATVDRGGTDTQYF
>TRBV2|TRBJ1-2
CASMGQGAGYGYTF
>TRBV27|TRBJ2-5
CASSPLYQETQYF
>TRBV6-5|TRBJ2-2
CASSYLTGQGTGELFF
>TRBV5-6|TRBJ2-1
CASSLSGTGAYNEQFF
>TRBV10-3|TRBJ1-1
CAISLGQGAEAFF
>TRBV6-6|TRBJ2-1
CASSSRRGSYNEQFF
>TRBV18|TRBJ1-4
CASSPFGDNEKLFF
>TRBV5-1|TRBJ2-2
CASSLERQDTGELFF
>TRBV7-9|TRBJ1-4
CASSLMVENGKLFF
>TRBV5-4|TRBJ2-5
CASSLGGQAQETQYF
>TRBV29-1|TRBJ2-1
CSVKRGGGNEQFF
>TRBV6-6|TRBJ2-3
CASRSTSNTQYF
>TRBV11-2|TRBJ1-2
CASSRSGRRVSYTF
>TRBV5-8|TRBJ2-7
CASSLEDPYEQYF
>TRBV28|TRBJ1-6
CASGIGGTYPPLHF
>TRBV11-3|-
CASSLSTYEQYF